The next 30 T cell receptor beta chains were all read from a single sample in a study of T cells in Graves' hyperthyroidism and ophthalmopathy. Researchers amplified the TCR beta CDR3 regions from RNA transcripts. An initial round of RT-PCR targeting the TCR CDR3 relied on the HTBI primer set. MiXCR was run by TCRdb on the multiplex PCR reads, yielding one entry per CDR3 protein. The repertoire holds 700,000 to 850,000 distinct CDR3 sequences, with approximately 36% as singletons. Specimen: blood. The receptors stem from a woman between 35 and 50 years old with Graves' hyperthyroidism.

The J gene is TRBJ1-1, the V gene TRBV7-9, with D maybe TRBD1 (5 bases). V lost 1 base, J lost 8 bases, and 11 bases lay in between. The CDR3 sequence is 13 residues long. Germline V gene sequence: CDR1 SEHNR, CDR2 FQNEAQ (reference sequence). The CDR3 coding sequence is TGTGCCAGCAGCTTAGAACGACAGTACGAAGCTTTCTTT. Encoded protein: CASSLERQYEAFF.

As to this clonotype: Just one base apart from a much larger clone, this may be a read error. The chain carries TRBV9 and TRBJ1-6; possibly TRBD1 for D (6 bases). Germline CDR1 reads SGDLS; CDR2 reads YYNGEE. CDR3 length: 15 residues. The CDR3 bases are TGTGTCAGCAGCGTACATACAGGGACGGATTCACCCCTCCACTTT. Protein sequence: CVSSVHTGTDSPLHF.

The rearrangement links TRBV20-1 to TRBJ2-5; 10 nucleotides align to TRBD1. Per the germline V gene, CDR1 is DFQATT and CDR2 is SNEGSKA (reference sequence). Trimming took 3 bases from V and 4 from J; bases not matched to a gene: 5. The CDR3 consists of 14 residues. This CDR3 is CSARDRGSGETQYF. The CDR3 DNA reads as TGCAGTGCTAGGGACAGGGGGAGCGGAGAGACCCAGTACTTC.

On this clonotype itself: This may be a read error, as it is one base from a much larger clone. This chain connects TRBV14 to TRBJ2-7, with D unclear. The germline CDR1 and CDR2 sequences are SGHDN and FVKESK. Trimming cost V 3 bases and J 6 bases, with 0 bases left between them. CDR3 length equals 9 residues. CDR3 protein: CASSHEQYF. CDR3 nucleotides: TGTGCCAGCAGCCACGAGCAGTACTTC.

This clonotype was seen many times. The J gene is TRBJ1-6, the V gene TRBV24-1, with 7 bases that match TRBD1. Germline CDR1 and CDR2: KGHDR and SFDVKD. The length of the CDR3 is 14 residues. V was clipped by 5 bases and J by 7 bases; unmatched bases: 4. The CDR3 nucleotides are TGTGCCACCAGTGGCGGGACAGAGAATTCACCCCTCCACTTT. This encodes CATSGGTENSPLHF.

The V gene is TRBV7-2, the J gene TRBJ1-1; 7 nucleotides line up with TRBD1. The CDR3 loop spans 15 amino acids. Per germline, CDR1 SGHTA and CDR2 FQGNSA. V trimming: 5 bases; J trimming: 4 bases; junction bases outside the gene matches: 10. The CDR3 protein is CASSLSRGLGTEAFF. In DNA, the CDR3 is TGTGCCAGCAGCCTATCAAGGGGGCTGGGCACTGAAGCTTTCTTT.

With respect to this clonotype: A read error may account for a junction end that differs from germline. This chain links TRBV7-7 with TRBJ2-7, with TRBD2 matching over 9 bases. Germline V gene data show CDR1 as SSHAT and CDR2 as FNYEAQ (reference sequence). The CDR3 sequence is 15 residues long. The CDR3 region has the DNA TGTGCTAGCAGCTCCACGGGACTAGCCCCTTACGAGCAGTACTTC. The encoded protein is CASSSTGLAPYEQYF.

With regard to this clonotype: This sequence may be a read error, since a much larger clone differs from it by one base. The rearrangement links TRBV7-2 to TRBJ1-2; 7 nucleotides line up with TRBD1. CDR3 length equals 14 residues. Germline CDR1 reads SGHTA; CDR2 reads FQGNSA. CDR3 loop: CASSPSGQAYGCTF. The CDR3, as DNA: TGTGCCAGCAGCCCTTCAGGACAGGCCTATGGCTGCACCTTC.

In its sample, this clonotype was seen many times. V is TRBV20-1 and J is TRBJ2-5; TRBD2 is a possible D gene (6 bases). Germline lookup yields CDR1 DFQATT and CDR2 SNEGSKA (reference sequence). The CDR3 has 13 residues. Trimming removed 3 bases at V and 1 base at J, with 9 bases between. The CDR3 coding sequence is TGCAGTGCTAGTAACGGGGGCCAAGAGACCCAGTACTTC. It encodes CSASNGGQETQYF.

This clonotype was found many times. The V gene is TRBV15, the J gene TRBJ2-2, with D tentatively TRBD1 (6 bases). Trimming removed 4 bases from V and 4 bases from J, with 16 bases in between. Per the germline V gene, CDR1 is LNHNV and CDR2 is YYDKDF (reference sequence). This CDR3 is built from 16 residues. The CDR3, as DNA: TGTGCCACCAGCAACAACAGACAGGATTCCACCGGGGAGCTGTTTTTT. This encodes CATSNNRQDSTGELFF.

In the case of this clonotype: Being one base from a much bigger clone, this may be a read error. The rearrangement uses TRBV7-9 and TRBJ1-3; TRBD1 aligns across 9 bases. Per germline, CDR1 SEHNR and CDR2 FQNEAQ (reference sequence). CDR3 length: 13 amino acids. With 6 bases clipped from V and 4 bases from J, the junction kept 1 base outside the gene matches. The CDR3 DNA follows: TGTGCCAGCAGGGGACAGGGAGGAAACACCATATATTTT. The encoded protein is CASRGQGGNTIYF. The full variable domain, rest sourced from reference TRBV7-9 and TRBJ1-3, is DTGVSQNPRHKITKRGQNVTFRCDPISEHNRLYWYRQTLGQGPEFLTYFQNEAQLEKSRLLSDRFSAERPKGSFSTLEIQRTEQGDSAMYLCASRGQGGNTIYFGEGSWLTVV.

This clonotype was seen more than once but under ten times. The chain links TRBV7-6 to TRBJ1-1; D remains ambiguous. The V end lost 3 bases, the J end lost 2 bases, and 22 bases lay between the germline ends. The CDR3 has 18 residues. Per the germline V gene, CDR1 is SGHVS and CDR2 is FNYEAQ. Here the CDR3 DNA reads TGTGCCAGCAGCTTTTCACTTAAGGGTCCTACGGCAAACACTGAAGCTTTCTTT. It translates to CASSFSLKGPTANTEAFF.

Comments on this clonotype: A junction boundary mismatches the germline segment, possibly from a read error. The rearrangement joins TRBV10-3 to TRBJ1-1; 8 nucleotides agree with TRBD1. CDR3 length: 14 amino acids. Germline lookup yields CDR1 ENHRY and CDR2 SYGVKD. As DNA, the CDR3 is TGTGACATCACTGGGACAGGCGAGAACACTGAAGCTTTCTTT. This encodes CDITGTGENTEAFF.

Notes on this clonotype: A much larger clonotype is one base distant, so this may be a read error. The chain has TRBV10-3 and TRBJ1-3, with D possibly TRBD1 on 6 matching bases. This CDR3 is 14 amino acids long. In germline, CDR1 is ENHRY, CDR2 SYGVKD. For the CDR3, the DNA is TGTGCCATCAGGGACGACAGACTCCGGGACACCACATATTTT. Amino acid sequence: CAIRDDRLRDTTYF.

The gene calls are TRBV10-3 and TRBJ2-2; TRBD1 might be the D (5 bases). The CDR3 spans 15 residues. CDR1 and CDR2 (germline): ENHRY, SYGVKD. Trimming removed 10 bases from V and 0 bases from J, with 15 bases in between. CDR3 coding DNA: TGTGCCAGCAGGACACAGGATACGAACACCGGGGAGCTGTTTTTT. Protein sequence: CASRTQDTNTGELFF.

The chain has TRBV4-3 and TRBJ2-3; D not resolved. Germline V gene sequence: CDR1 LGHNA, CDR2 YSLEER. The V and J ends lost 0 bases and 4 bases respectively, with 14 bases between them. The length of the CDR3 is 16 residues. This chain's CDR3 is CASSQDEQIGSDTQYF. Here the CDR3 DNA reads TGCGCCAGCAGCCAAGATGAACAGATAGGGTCAGATACGCAGTATTTT.

This clonotype was seen repeatedly, ten times or more. Here the CDR3 reads CASSVASSGANVLTF. The CDR3 nucleotides are TGTGCCAGCAGCGTAGCGAGCTCTGGGGCCAACGTCCTGACTTTC. V usage is TRBV9 and J usage is TRBJ2-6; D is unresolved. CDR1 and CDR2 from the germline V gene are SGDLS and YYNGEE. The CDR3 runs 15 residues. Trimming removed 0 bases from V and 0 bases from J, with 4 bases in between.

This clonotype was detected once. The chain has TRBV4-1 and TRBJ2-2, with D hard to call. With 0 bases removed from V and 4 bases from J, the gap between germline ends came to 12 bases. The CDR3 is 16 amino acids. The germline V gene has CDR1 MGHRA and CDR2 YSYEKL. The CDR3 is CASSQDGASFTGELFF. DNA for the CDR3: TGCGCCAGCAGCCAAGACGGTGCCTCGTTCACCGGGGAGCTGTTTTTT.

This clonotype was detected a few times. The chain recombines TRBV14 with TRBJ1-2; D is possibly TRBD1 (6 bases). CDR1 and CDR2 (germline): SGHDN, FVKESK. This CDR3 is built from 15 residues. Deletions cut 3 bases from V and 10 bases from J, with 21 bases between. DNA of the CDR3: TGTGCCAGCAGCCACCTAGGTAGGGGGGTTGTGGACTACACCTTC. It translates to CASSHLGRGVVDYTF.

Concerning this clonotype: The CDR3 does not close with the conserved phenylalanine or tryptophan, likely indicating a read error. V gene TRBV12-3 or TRBV12-4 combines with J gene TRBJ1-2; unclear D gene. CDR3 size: 15 residues. V was cut by 4 bases and J by 0 bases, with 12 bases left in between. CDR3 amino acids: CASSWSRRANYGYTV. DNA for the CDR3: TGTGCCAGCAGTTGGTCTCGCAGAGCTAACTATGGCTACACCGTC.

With respect to this clonotype: One base away lies a much larger clone, so this may be a sequencing read error. The gene calls are TRBV7-3 and TRBJ2-5; the D is unclear. Trimming cost V 3 bases and J 5 bases, with 7 bases left between them. The germline CDR1 and CDR2 sequences are SGHTA and FQGTGA. This CDR3 contains 12 residues. CDR3 sequence reads: CASSFQDETQYF. The CDR3 nucleotides read TGTGCCAGCAGCTTCCAGGACGAGACCCAGTACTTC.

This clonotype has ten or more counts. The chain recombines TRBV10-3 with TRBJ1-1, with D possibly TRBD1 on 5 matching bases. The CDR3 is made up of 16 amino acids. The ends were cut back, 5 bases at V and 0 bases at J, with 16 bases in the middle. Germline values: CDR1 ENHRY, CDR2 SYGVKD. The CDR3 nucleotides are TGTGCCATCAGTTCACCATCACGGACACTGAACACTGAAGCTTTCTTT. Encoded protein: CAISSPSRTLNTEAFF.

This clonotype has at least ten counts. This chain links TRBV24-1 with TRBJ1-1, with D possibly being TRBD1 (6 bases). Germline CDR1 and CDR2: KGHDR and SFDVKD. The ends were cut back, 9 bases at V and 4 bases at J, with 20 bases in the middle. The CDR3 extends over 15 amino acids. The CDR3 region is CATAGEGEGPTEAFF. The CDR3, as DNA: TGTGCCACCGCCGGGGAGGGGGAAGGGCCCACTGAAGCTTTCTTT.

V gene TRBV20-1 combines with J gene TRBJ1-5, with D hard to call. The germline V gene has CDR1 DFQATT and CDR2 SNEGSKA (reference sequence). V was clipped by 7 bases and J by 11 bases, with 9 bases between them. This CDR3 is 9 amino acids long. For the CDR3, the DNA is TGCAGTGTTAGGGAGTCCCAGCATTTT. Translated, it gives CSVRESQHF.

On this clonotype: The junction differs from germline at one of its ends, possibly a read error. J is TRBJ1-2 and V is TRBV5-4; D might be TRBD1 (6 bases). The CDR3 is made up of 15 amino acids. Germline values: CDR1 SGHNT, CDR2 YYREEE (reference sequence). Written as DNA, the CDR3 is TGTGCCAGCAGCCTCGGACAGTTGGATAACCATGGCTACACCTTC. This codes for CASSLGQLDNHGYTF.

This clonotype came up a few times. The chain is built from TRBV6-6 and TRBJ1-1; D is unresolved. This CDR3 region has 13 residues. The V gene's germline CDR1 is MNHNY and CDR2 SVGAGI (reference sequence). V was pared by 6 bases and J by 1 base, with 9 bases between. The CDR3: CASRLDPNTEAFF. The DNA of the CDR3 is TGTGCCAGCAGGTTAGACCCGAACACTGAAGCTTTCTTT.

The sample holds a few counts of this clonotype. V gene TRBV10-3 combines with J gene TRBJ2-3; 14 bases map to TRBD2. Germline lookup yields CDR1 ENHRY and CDR2 SYGVKD. The CDR3 spans 17 residues. J gave up 0 bases and V 4 bases, and 3 bases lay outside the gene matches. CDR3 amino acids: CAISAGLAGASTDTQYF. The DNA of the CDR3 is TGTGCCATCAGTGCGGGACTAGCGGGAGCTAGCACAGATACGCAGTATTTT.

At least ten counts were recorded for this clonotype. The J gene is TRBJ1-5, the V gene TRBV15, with D perhaps matching TRBD1 (6 bases). The V gene's germline CDR1 is LNHNV and CDR2 YYDKDF (reference sequence). The CDR3 sequence is 18 residues long. V lost 1 base and J lost 3, with 19 bases in between. The DNA of the CDR3 is TGTGCCACCAGCAGAGTTTCATTCCCGGACAGTCTCAATCAGCCCCAGCATTTT. Translating gives CATSRVSFPDSLNQPQHF.

This clonotype was counted only a few times. The chain carries TRBV25-1 and TRBJ1-3, with D perhaps TRBD1 (6 bases). The CDR3 contains 13 residues. In germline, CDR1 is MGHDK, CDR2 SYGVNS. V lost 4 bases, J lost 4 bases, and 8 bases lay in between. CDR3 in DNA: TGTGCCAGCAGTGCCAGGGGAGGAAACACCATATATTTT. It is translated as CASSARGGNTIYF.

V and J are TRBV10-2 and TRBJ1-1; no definite D call. Germline values: CDR1 WSHSY, CDR2 SAAADI. V dropped 6 bases and J dropped 2 bases, with 7 bases sitting between them. The CDR3 loop spans 12 amino acids. The CDR3 sequence is CASRAENTEAFF. The CDR3 bases are TGCGCCAGCAGGGCCGAAAACACTGAAGCTTTCTTT.